These T cell receptor beta chains were read from a single sample in a study of Ad26.COV2.S vaccination and SARS-CoV-2 variants. Using immunoSEQ multiplex PCR, the repertoire was profiled, and TCRdb retains in-frame clones only, with some absent. The table has under 600,000 clones, approximately 90% seen once. Sequences were derived from peripheral blood, sampled in a trial of Ad26.COV2.S vaccine versus placebo. Source of these receptors: a person aged 18-65 years who received the Ad26.COV2.S COVID-19 vaccine or a placebo. Both conserved end residues are part of each CDR3. The size field is filled for only some rows; it gives once, few, many or a size class.

V gene | clone size | CDR3 protein
TRBV27 | . | CASTGRGGTEAFF
TRBV10-3 | . | CAISQGVDQPQHF
TRBV6-5 | few | CASKGKGIQPQHF
TRBV7-2 | . | CASRESNSPLHF
TRBV9 | few | CASSVGSGVYTGELFF
TRBV6-5 | . | CASAIDRAYRAQHF
TRBV5-8 | . | CASSSFTDTQYF
TRBV7-2 | . | CASSPTQGIPLHF
TRBV28 | . | CASSRRQGPLYF
TRBV14 | . | CASSYVVGQGYEQYF
TRBV5-6 | . | CASSVDRAFLSGANVLTF
TRBV27 | . | CASSLSFGQLSYEQYF
TRBV9 | . | CASSADRHSYGYTF
TRBV14 | . | CASSQGSGKDYEQYF
TRBV28 | . | CASNKFTEAFF
TRBV28 | . | CASSTWDRGLAYEQYF
TRBV6-6 | once | CASSSGTGSEQYF
TRBV28 | . | CASSLHPSSYNEQFF
TRBV14 | . | CASSQLAGVGASTDTQYF
TRBV5-6 | . | CASSPSNVRGQYF
TRBV28 | . | CASSSSPTTTGGLSNQPQHF
TRBV28 | . | CASSFYSEAFF
TRBV27 | . | CASSALYQETQYF
TRBV4-2 | . | CASSPETGQGGEDTQYF
TRBV5-1 | . | CASRALGSSYEQYF
TRBV7-2 | . | CASKATGVRETQYF
TRBV7-6 | . | CASSSGTVGTYEQYF
TRBV19 | . | CASTPIWGRTPYNEQFF
TRBV28 | . | CASSPLSYNEQFF
TRBV2 | . | CASRSLWTVTYEQYF
TRBV24-1 | . | CATKGGGVTYEQYF
TRBV7-2 | . | CASSSHRGLEAFF
TRBV18 | . | CASSPPLGQGRYTEAFF
TRBV28 | . | CASSTQGVGPEAFF
TRBV27 | many | CASSFHLAGGPNEQFF
TRBV18 | few | CASSPRGQGNTEAFF
TRBV7-9 | . | CASRTLVEVGELFF